These T cell receptor beta chains were read from a single sample in a study of response to subunit inactivated influenza vaccine. TCRdb fed the RT-PCR reads into MiXCR, producing one record per CDR3 protein. The sample lists about 650,000 distinct CDR3 sequences, approximately 14% seen once, with under 14% in the top ten. The source material was PBMCs from blood, sampled roughly 12 days after vaccination. These receptors were obtained from a man between 50 and 59 years old who received an inactivated influenza vaccine. Both conserved end residues are part of each CDR3. Each record gives: V gene, J gene, D gene, clone size, CDR3 DNA, CDR3 protein. D genes are given only for firm matches. Some rows have no size entry. The others give once, few or many, or a class for an expanded clone.

>TRBV11-2|TRBJ1-1|NA|many
TGTGCCAGCAGCTTATATGGCAACACTGAAGCTTTCTTT
CASSLYGNTEAFF
>TRBV28|TRBJ2-4|NA|NA
TGTGCCAGCAGTTTAGTATCCCAGGGGAGGACCAAAAACATTCAGTACTTC
CASSLVSQGRTKNIQYF
>TRBV20-1|TRBJ2-1|NA|few
TGCAGTGCTAGAGATCCTGGCCAACTGTACAATGAGCAGTTCTTC
CSARDPGQLYNEQFF
>TRBV6-5|TRBJ2-1|NA|few
TGTGCCAGCAGTTACTCAGCGGCAGGGAAAAATGAGCAGTTCTTC
CASSYSAAGKNEQFF
>TRBV14|TRBJ2-1|NA|few
TGTGCCAGCAGCAAACTAGTTAAGGAGCAGTTCTTC
CASSKLVKEQFF
>TRBV20-1|TRBJ2-5|TRBD1|many
TGCAGTGCTAGGGAGACAGGGCGGGAGACCCAGTACTTC
CSARETGRETQYF
>TRBV6-5|TRBJ2-1|NA|few
TGTGCCAGCAGTTACGCGGCGGGGCACGAGCAGTTCTTC
CASSYAAGHEQFF
>TRBV20-1|TRBJ2-3|TRBD2|NA
TGCAGTGCACCGACTAGCGGGGTAGATACGCAGTATTTT
CSAPTSGVDTQYF
>TRBV12-3/TRBV12-4|TRBJ1-2|NA|few
TGTGCCAGCAGTTCCGGGACAAGGAGAGGCTACACCTTC
CASSSGTRRGYTF
>TRBV15|TRBJ2-2|NA|few
TGTGCCACCAGCAGAGATAGGGCATACACCGGGGAGCTGTTTTTT
CATSRDRAYTGELFF
>TRBV4-3|TRBJ2-6|NA|few
TGCGCCAGCAGCCCAAGGAGCAGTACCTCTGGGGCCAACGTCCTGACTTTC
CASSPRSSTSGANVLTF
>TRBV9|TRBJ2-2|NA|NA
TGTGCCAGCAGCGCCGGGGTTACCGGGGAGCTGTTTTTT
CASSAGVTGELFF
>TRBV9|TRBJ2-3|TRBD2|NA
TGTGCCAGCAGCGTATTCGGGACTAGCGGGAGAGTCGCAGATACGCAGTATTTT
CASSVFGTSGRVADTQYF
>TRBV7-6|TRBJ2-3|NA|NA
TGTGCCAGCAGCTTAGATGCTATTAACACAGATACGCAGTATTTT
CASSLDAINTDTQYF
>TRBV5-1|TRBJ1-6|NA|NA
TGCGCCAGCAGCTTGGGCCTTGGGCAGCCCCTCCACTTT
CASSLGLGQPLHF
>TRBV28|TRBJ1-2|NA|NA
TGTGCCAGCAGTTTAGCCCCTTATGGCTACACCTTC
CASSLAPYGYTF
>TRBV7-9|TRBJ2-7|TRBD1|few
TGTGCCAGCAGCTCCGAGGTGGGACAGGGGTCAGGCGAGCAGTACTTC
CASSSEVGQGSGEQYF
>TRBV28|TRBJ2-3|TRBD2|few
TGTGCCAGCAGGTATCCTAGCGGAACCTCTAGCACAGATACGCAGTATTTT
CASRYPSGTSSTDTQYF
>TRBV6-1|TRBJ2-7|NA|NA
TGTGCCAGCAGTCGAACAGGGATGGCCTACGAGCAGTACTTC
CASSRTGMAYEQYF
>TRBV20-1|TRBJ2-1|NA|few
TGCAGTGGGGCTAGCGATCACAATGAGCAGTTCTTC
CSGASDHNEQFF
>TRBV7-2|TRBJ1-6|NA|many
TGTGCCAGCAGGGCAGGGTATAATTCACCCCTCCACTTT
CASRAGYNSPLHF
>TRBV12-3/TRBV12-4|TRBJ2-7|TRBD2|NA
TGTGCCAGCAGTTTTATGGTCGGGACTATCGACGAGCAGTACTTC
CASSFMVGTIDEQYF
>TRBV29-1|TRBJ1-1|TRBD1|few
TGCAGCGTTGATTGGTGGGACAGGGATTCAGGCACTGAAGCTTTCTTT
CSVDWWDRDSGTEAFF
>TRBV12-3/TRBV12-4|TRBJ2-1|TRBD1|many
TGTGCCAGCAGTTTAACAGGGGGCCTAGGCAATGAGCAGTTCTTC
CASSLTGGLGNEQFF
>TRBV7-8|TRBJ2-1|TRBD2|few
TGTGCCAGCAGCTTAAAGACTAGCGGACCCTACAATGAGCAGTTCTTC
CASSLKTSGPYNEQFF
>TRBV9|TRBJ2-5|TRBD1|few
TGTGCCAGCAGCGTAGGGTGGGACAGGGTCAGGGAGACCCAGTACTTC
CASSVGWDRVRETQYF
>TRBV20-1|TRBJ2-2|NA|NA
TGCAGCGGAATCAGCCAGGGAAACACCGGGGAGCTGTTTTTT
CSGISQGNTGELFF
>TRBV28|TRBJ2-1|TRBD1|NA
TGTGCCACCGGACAGGGCATCAATGAGCAGTTCTTC
CATGQGINEQFF
>TRBV4-2|TRBJ2-3|NA|few
TGTGCCAGCAGCACAAGTGCGCCAGATACGCAGTATTTT
CASSTSAPDTQYF
>TRBV11-2|TRBJ2-7|TRBD1|few
TGTGCCAGCAGCTTAGGGGACAGGGTCCACGAGCAGTACTTC
CASSLGDRVHEQYF
>TRBV3-1|TRBJ1-1|NA|NA
TGTGCCAGCAGCCAATATGGGGGGGGAATGAACACTGAAGCTTTCTTT
CASSQYGGGMNTEAFF
>TRBV6-2/TRBV6-3|TRBJ2-3|TRBD2|NA
TGTGCCAGCGTTCTAGCGGGAGCAACAGATACGCAGTATTTT
CASVLAGATDTQYF
>TRBV4-1|TRBJ2-1|TRBD1|NA
TGCGCCAGCAGCCACGGACAGGGGCGGAACAATGAGCAGTTCTTC
CASSHGQGRNNEQFF
>TRBV20-1|TRBJ2-1|NA|NA
TGCAGTGCCATCCATCCTAGGGGGTACAATGAGCAGTTCTTC
CSAIHPRGYNEQFF
>TRBV10-2|TRBJ1-5|NA|NA
TGCGCCAGCAGTGAGTCGAAAGGACGGCTCAATCAGCCCCAGCATTTT
CASSESKGRLNQPQHF
>TRBV20-1|TRBJ2-3|NA|few
TGCAGTGCAACGACAGGTTTAGATACGCAGTATTTT
CSATTGLDTQYF
>TRBV5-1|TRBJ2-1|NA|NA
TGCGCCAGCAGCTTGGCGCCCGGGCGGCTGAAAAAAAGGGAGCAGTTCTTC
CASSLAPGRLKKREQFF
>TRBV29-1|TRBJ2-3|TRBD1|many
TGCAGCGTATCCGGACAGGCTGGGACAGATACGCAGTATTTT
CSVSGQAGTDTQYF
>TRBV4-1|TRBJ1-1|NA|few
TGCGCCAGCAGCCAAGATGGGTTAACTGAAGCTTTCTTT
CASSQDGLTEAFF
>TRBV7-2|TRBJ2-5|NA|few
TGTGCCAGCAGCTTATCGTCTCATGCTGGGGAGACCCAGTACTTC
CASSLSSHAGETQYF